One sample yielded the 32 T cell receptor beta chains listed below, sequenced in a study of blood T cell repertoires in COVID-19. TCRdb's copy holds only in-frame clones and misses some; the assay was immunoSEQ multiplex PCR. The table records nearly 350,000 clones, roughly 84% of them present only once. The sample taken for sequencing was PBMCs or T cells enriched from blood (not recorded which). The receptors were sampled from a woman in her twenties or thirties who had recovered from COVID-19.

The chain employs TRBV30 and TRBJ1-1; 9 nucleotides align to TRBD1. Trimming at V came to 3 bases and at J to 11 bases, leaving 13 bases not matched to a gene. This CDR3 is built from 14 residues. Germline CDR1 is GTSNPN and CDR2 is SVGIG (reference sequence). CDR3 region: CAWSPGTGSMQAFF. The CDR3 coding sequence is TGTGCCTGGAGCCCCGGGACAGGGTCCATGCAGGCTTTCTTT.

This chain connects TRBV7-8 to TRBJ2-1; TRBD1 aligns across 8 bases. Trimming cost V 5 bases and J 7 bases; bases outside gene matches: 4. Germline V gene lookup returns CDR1 SGHVS and CDR2 FQNEAQ. The CDR3 extends over 13 amino acids. The CDR3 bases are TGTGCCAGCAGCCCGCAGGGGGCGAATGAGCAGTTCTTC. This codes for CASSPQGANEQFF.

CDR3 coding DNA: TGTGCCAGCAGTTCCGTGAGGGGGGGGCGAACAGATACGCAGTATTTT. Encoded protein: CASSSVRGGRTDTQYF. The rearrangement links TRBV7-2 to TRBJ2-3; D possibly corresponds to TRBD2 (7 bases). Trimming removed 6 bases from V and 3 bases from J, with 19 bases in between. Germline assignment: CDR1 SGHTA and CDR2 FQGNSA. The CDR3 is 16 amino acids.

This chain joins TRBV21-1 and TRBJ2-5; the D call of TRBD1 is as the table states it, not checked on the DNA. TRBV21-1 is marked as a pseudogene. The CDR3 has 14 amino acids. The CDR3 loop is CASSNGRAQETQYF. The CDR3 nucleotides are TGTGCCAGCAGCAACGGCAGGGCCCAAGAGACCCAGTACTTC.

The chain couples TRBV5-1 to TRBJ1-4; 10 bases line up with TRBD1. Germline CDR1 is SGHRS and CDR2 is YFSETQ. The CDR3 is 17 residues long. V shed 4 bases, J shed 0 bases, and the junction held 6 bases outside the gene matches. In DNA form, the CDR3 reads TGCGCCAGCAGCCCCGGACAGGGGGAGGCAACTAATGAAAAACTGTTTTTT. It yields the protein CASSPGQGEATNEKLFF.

The chain uses TRBV5-1 and TRBJ2-5, with D unresolved. The CDR3 is made up of 12 amino acids. Trimming took 4 bases from V and 4 from J, leaving 8 bases between them. Germline lookup yields CDR1 SGHRS and CDR2 YFSETQ. The DNA for the CDR3 is TGCGCCAGCAGCGTGCCAGGAGAGACCCAGTACTTC. Its protein is CASSVPGETQYF. The variable domain in full, completed from reference TRBV5-1 and TRBJ2-5, reads KAGVTQTPRYLIKTRGQQVTLSCSPISGHRSVSWYQQTPGQGLQFLFEYFSETQRNKGNFPGRFSGRQFSNSRSEMNVSTLELGDSALYLCASSVPGETQYFGPGTRLLVL.

The chain has TRBV10-1 and TRBJ1-6; 7 positions match TRBD1. Germline CDR1 reads WNHNN; CDR2 reads SYGVQD (reference sequence). After removal of 4 bases from V and 10 bases from J, the junction contained 4 bases not matched to a gene. The CDR3 runs 13 residues. CDR3 residues: CASSGQGRSPLHF. DNA of the CDR3: TGCGCCAGCAGTGGACAGGGTCGCTCACCCCTCCACTTT.

The chain carries TRBV18 and TRBJ1-5, with D possibly TRBD1 on 6 matching bases. Trimming pared 1 base from V and 11 bases from J, leaving 21 bases between. The CDR3 is 16 residues long. Germline V gene lookup returns CDR1 KGHSH and CDR2 LQKENI. The CDR3 DNA is TGTGCCAGCTCACCACAAAGCCGGGACACCCGGGGAGCCCAGCATTTT. Translation gives CASSPQSRDTRGAQHF. Combining the CDR3 with reference TRBV18 and TRBJ1-5 gives the whole variable domain NAGVMQNPRHLVRRRGQEARLRCSPMKGHSHVYWYRQLPEEGLKFMVYLQKENIIDESGMPKERFSAEFPKEGPSILRIQQVVRGDSAAYFCASSPQSRDTRGAQHFGDGTRLSIL.

This sequence joins TRBV16 and TRBJ2-2, with no clear D. Germline values: CDR1 KGHSY, CDR2 FQNENV. V lost 2 bases and J lost 8, with 9 bases in between. The CDR3 consists of 13 residues. DNA for the CDR3: TGTGCCAGCAGCCAAATTGTCCAAGGGGAGCTGTTTTTT. Its translation: CASSQIVQGELFF.

The V and J genes are TRBV3-1 (or the pseudogene TRBV3-2) and TRBJ1-2; the match to TRBD1 covers 8 bases. Germline CDR1 reads LGHDT; CDR2 reads YNNKEL (reference sequence). The V and J ends lost 4 bases and 2 bases, in that order; junction bases with no gene match: 9. The CDR3 has 16 amino acids. The CDR3 DNA sequence: TGTGCCAGCAGCCCCGACAGGGGCGGGTCGAACTATGGCTACACCTTC. As protein: CASSPDRGGSNYGYTF.

The chain combines TRBV30 with TRBJ1-2; 11 nucleotides agree with TRBD1. The CDR3 is made up of 14 amino acids. Germline trimming cut 5 bases from V and 7 bases from J; bases unmatched to any gene: 9. Germline V gives CDR1 GTSNPN, CDR2 SVGIG (reference sequence). This CDR3 is CAWGTGGPLGGYTF. Here the CDR3 DNA reads TGTGCCTGGGGGACAGGGGGTCCGTTAGGTGGCTACACCTTC.

The chain has TRBV2 and TRBJ1-1; TRBD1 might be the D (6 bases). Germline CDR1 reads SNHLY; CDR2 reads FYNNEI. V shed 10 bases and J shed 7 bases, with 19 bases lying between them. The CDR3 runs 13 residues. The CDR3 region has the DNA TGTGCCATATACGACAGGCAGTCGAGTGAAGCTTTCTTT. Residues: CAIYDRQSSEAFF.

This chain uses TRBV19 with TRBJ2-7; 12 nucleotides line up with TRBD1. The CDR3 has 16 amino acids. The ends lost 6 bases at V and 1 base at J; junction bases unmatched: 7. Germline-derived CDR1 and CDR2 are LNHDA and SQIVND (reference sequence). The CDR3 DNA is TGTGCCAGTAGCCAACCGGGACAGGGGGCATCCTACGAGCAGTACTTC. Amino acids: CASSQPGQGASYEQYF. The variable domain in full, completed from reference TRBV19 and TRBJ2-7, reads DGGITQSPKYLFRKEGQNVTLSCEQNLNHDAMYWYRQDPGQGLRLIYYSQIVNDFQKGDIAEGYSVSREKKESFPLTVTSAQKNPTAFYLCASSQPGQGASYEQYFGPGTRLTVT.

The chain recombines TRBV19 with TRBJ2-7; 7 bases are a match to TRBD1. V lost 5 bases, J lost 1 base, and 11 bases stayed unmatched. CDR1 is LNHDA and CDR2 is SQIVND in the germline V gene (reference sequence). The CDR3 has 16 amino acids. CDR3: CASSQNDRAPSYEQYF. DNA of the CDR3: TGTGCCAGTAGTCAGAACGACAGGGCCCCTTCCTACGAGCAGTACTTC.

Comment on this clone: Other DNA sequences from this sample encode an identical CDR3 as well. The chain couples TRBV29-1 to TRBJ1-1, with TRBD1 matching over 8 bases. The CDR3 runs 13 residues. V lost 4 bases and J lost 2; bases outside the gene matches: 3. CDR1 is SQVTM, CDR2 ANQGSEA, per germline. CDR3 bases: TGCAGCGTTGCGGGACAGGCAAACACTGAAGCTTTCTTT. Protein product: CSVAGQANTEAFF.

The V gene is TRBV6-4, the J gene TRBJ2-3; D not certain. The germline V and J ends were trimmed by 4 bases and 2 bases, with 13 bases remaining between them. Per the germline V gene, CDR1 is MRHNA and CDR2 is SNTAGT. This CDR3 is built from 15 residues. In DNA, the CDR3 is TGTGCCAGCAGTGCCCAACGCAGCGACACAGATACGCAGTATTTT. It translates to CASSAQRSDTDTQYF.

The chain couples TRBV2 to TRBJ1-1, with D perhaps TRBD1 (5 bases). Trimming removed 6 bases from V and 4 bases from J, with 12 bases in between. Germline V gene sequence: CDR1 SNHLY, CDR2 FYNNEI. CDR3 length: 13 residues. The CDR3 loop reads CASSGVGGTEAFF. CDR3 sequence (DNA): TGTGCCAGCAGCGGGGTCGGGGGCACTGAAGCTTTCTTT.

The V call is TRBV7-2, the J call TRBJ1-2, with 7 bases lining up with TRBD1. The length of the CDR3 is 16 residues. J gave up 3 bases and V 2 bases, and 9 bases lay outside the gene matches. From germline, CDR1 is SGHTA and CDR2 FQGNSA. The CDR3 sequence: CASSLMSWTGDYGYTF. For the CDR3, the DNA is TGTGCCAGCAGCTTAATGAGTTGGACAGGCGACTATGGCTACACCTTC. The complete variable domain, with remaining parts taken from reference TRBV7-2 and TRBJ1-2, reads GAGVSQSPSNKVTEKGKDVELRCDPISGHTALYWYRQSLGQGLEFLIYFQGNSAPDKSGLPSDRFSAERTGGSVSTLTIQRTQQEDSAVYLCASSLMSWTGDYGYTFGSGTRLTVV.

This chain links TRBV19 with TRBJ1-2; maybe TRBD1 (6 bases). The V end lost 6 bases, the J end lost 4 bases, and 21 bases lay between the germline ends. Germline CDR1 reads LNHDA; CDR2 reads SQIVND (reference sequence). This CDR3 is 16 amino acids long. The CDR3 DNA follows: TGTGCCAGTAGCACACCAGGGGTAGGGAACCCCTATGGCTACACCTTC. This sequence encodes CASSTPGVGNPYGYTF.

The CDR3 region is CAWTRVKVSSSPLHF. The CDR3 DNA reads TGTGCCTGGACCAGGGTCAAAGTATCGTCTTCACCCCTCCACTTT. The V call is TRBV30, the J call TRBJ1-6; D possibly corresponds to TRBD1 (5 bases). The germline V and J ends were trimmed by 4 bases and 9 bases, with 19 bases remaining between them. CDR1 and CDR2 (germline): GTSNPN, SVGIG (reference sequence). This CDR3 comprises 15 residues.

Remarks on this clone: One end of the junction varies from germline; a read error may be responsible. The V gene is TRBV9, the J gene TRBJ1-5; TRBD1 agrees at 7 bases. CDR1 and CDR2 from the germline V gene are SGDLS and YYNGEE. This CDR3 region has 14 residues. CDR3 sequence: CASSVGQGIQTQHF. The CDR3 coding sequence is TGTGCCAGCAGCGTAGGACAGGGTATTCAGACCCAGCATTTT.

This chain joins TRBV10-2 and TRBJ2-2; 7 bases align to TRBD1. Trimming took 4 bases from V and 7 from J; bases not matched to a gene: 9. The germline V gene encodes CDR1 WSHSY and CDR2 SAAADI. The CDR3 is 15 residues long. The CDR3 DNA sequence: TGCGCCAGCAGTGGAACAGGGGAAACCGACGGGGAGCTGTTTTTT. Translating gives CASSGTGETDGELFF.

V and J are TRBV10-3 and TRBJ1-6, with D possibly TRBD1 on 5 matching bases. With 2 bases removed from V and 5 bases from J, the gap between germline ends came to 10 bases. Germline V gives CDR1 ENHRY, CDR2 SYGVKD. The CDR3 extends over 15 amino acids. The CDR3 coding sequence is TGTGCCATCAGTGAGCAGGACACGAATAATTCACCCCTCCACTTT. It is translated as CAISEQDTNNSPLHF.

The chain carries TRBV30 and TRBJ2-3, with no clear D. Per germline, CDR1 GTSNPN and CDR2 SVGIG (reference sequence). CDR3 length equals 13 residues. V shed 5 bases and J shed 6 bases, with 15 bases lying between them. For the CDR3, the DNA is TGTGCCTGGGCCGACTCGACCGCGGATACGCAGTATTTT. Protein sequence: CAWADSTADTQYF.

The chain joins TRBV10-2 to TRBJ2-7; D may be TRBD2 (5 bases). With 6 bases removed from V and 7 bases from J, the gap between germline ends came to 25 bases. The CDR3 spans 16 residues. The V gene's germline CDR1 is WSHSY and CDR2 SAAADI. Here the CDR3 DNA reads TGCGCCAGCAGCGTAGTCAAAAATGGGCGGCCGGGGGAGCAGTACTTC. This sequence encodes CASSVVKNGRPGEQYF.

V and J are TRBV6-5 and TRBJ2-6; D perhaps matches TRBD1 (5 bases). Germline V gives CDR1 MNHEY, CDR2 SVGAGI. CDR3 length: 15 amino acids. V gave up 5 bases and J gave up 4 bases, with 12 bases separating them. Here the CDR3 DNA reads TGTGCCAGCAGTCACCAGGGTTTGGGGGCCAACGTCCTGACTTTC. This encodes CASSHQGLGANVLTF.

This chain joins TRBV6-5 and TRBJ1-3; TRBD1 is a possible D gene (6 bases). This CDR3 comprises 14 residues. Trimming pared 4 bases from V and 2 bases from J, leaving 9 bases between. Per germline, CDR1 MNHEY and CDR2 SVGAGI. The CDR3, as DNA: TGTGCCAGCAGTTCAGGGACACCTGGAAACACCATATATTTT. Translation gives CASSSGTPGNTIYF.

About this clone: One junction end does not reproduce the germline sequence, and a read error may be involved. This chain uses TRBV5-6 with TRBJ2-2; a possible D gene is TRBD1 (6 bases). The CDR3 has 17 residues. Germline CDR1 and CDR2: SGHDT and YYEEEE. Here the CDR3 DNA reads TGTGCCAGCAGCATACGCCTATCAGGGGCGGAACACCGGGGAGCTGTTTTT. Translation gives CASSIRLSGAEHRGAVF.

The rearrangement links TRBV7-9 to TRBJ2-7; maybe TRBD2 (6 bases). Trimming pared 2 bases from V and 0 bases from J, leaving 14 bases between. There are 16 residues in the CDR3. The germline CDR1 and CDR2 sequences are SEHNR and FQNEAQ (reference sequence). The chain's CDR3 is CASSLSGLISSYEQYF. CDR3 in DNA: TGTGCCAGCAGCTTATCGGGACTTATCAGCTCCTACGAGCAGTACTTC. Looking up the rest from reference TRBV7-9 and TRBJ2-7 gives the full variable domain: DTGVSQNPRHKITKRGQNVTFRCDPISEHNRLYWYRQTLGQGPEFLTYFQNEAQLEKSRLLSDRFSAERPKGSFSTLEIQRTEQGDSAMYLCASSLSGLISSYEQYFGPGTRLTVT.

With respect to this clone: One end of the junction varies from germline; a read error may be responsible. The chain carries TRBV7-8 and TRBJ2-7; D not resolved. Per the germline V gene, CDR1 is SGHVS and CDR2 is FQNEAQ. The CDR3 has 16 residues. CDR3 protein: CASSLGLGYSGYEQYF. The CDR3, as DNA: TGTGCCAGCAGTTTAGGTCTGGGTTACAGTGGCTACGAGCAGTACTTC.

The genes are TRBV11-3 and TRBJ2-3; 7 bases map to TRBD1. This CDR3 contains 15 residues. With 0 bases clipped from V and 1 base from J, the junction kept 1 base outside the gene matches. Germline V CDR1 and CDR2: SGHNT, YENEEA. CDR3 loop: CASSLDGTGTDTQYF. CDR3 DNA: TGTGCCAGCAGCTTAGACGGGACAGGCACAGATACGCAGTATTTT.

The rearrangement uses TRBV4-3 and TRBJ1-1, with TRBD1 identical over 8 bases. In germline, CDR1 is LGHNA, CDR2 YSLEER. The CDR3 extends over 15 amino acids. J was trimmed by 6 bases and V by 0 bases; bases with no gene match: 6. The CDR3 coding sequence is TGCGCCAGCAGCCAAGAGACAGGGGCCTCCTCTGAAGCTTTCTTT. Protein sequence: CASSQETGASSEAFF.